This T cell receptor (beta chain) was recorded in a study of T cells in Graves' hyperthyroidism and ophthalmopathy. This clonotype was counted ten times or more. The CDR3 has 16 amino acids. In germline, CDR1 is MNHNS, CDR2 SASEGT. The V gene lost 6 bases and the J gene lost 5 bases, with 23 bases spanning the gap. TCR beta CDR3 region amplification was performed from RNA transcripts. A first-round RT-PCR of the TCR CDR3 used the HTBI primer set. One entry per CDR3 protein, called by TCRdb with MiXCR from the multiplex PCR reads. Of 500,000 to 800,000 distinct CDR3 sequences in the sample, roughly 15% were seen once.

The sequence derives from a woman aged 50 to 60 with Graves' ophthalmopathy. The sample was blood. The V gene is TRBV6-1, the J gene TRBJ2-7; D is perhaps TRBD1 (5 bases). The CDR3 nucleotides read TGTGCCAGCAGACCCCAGGACACGGTCGACAGAAACGAGCAGTACTTC. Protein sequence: CASRPQDTVDRNEQYF.